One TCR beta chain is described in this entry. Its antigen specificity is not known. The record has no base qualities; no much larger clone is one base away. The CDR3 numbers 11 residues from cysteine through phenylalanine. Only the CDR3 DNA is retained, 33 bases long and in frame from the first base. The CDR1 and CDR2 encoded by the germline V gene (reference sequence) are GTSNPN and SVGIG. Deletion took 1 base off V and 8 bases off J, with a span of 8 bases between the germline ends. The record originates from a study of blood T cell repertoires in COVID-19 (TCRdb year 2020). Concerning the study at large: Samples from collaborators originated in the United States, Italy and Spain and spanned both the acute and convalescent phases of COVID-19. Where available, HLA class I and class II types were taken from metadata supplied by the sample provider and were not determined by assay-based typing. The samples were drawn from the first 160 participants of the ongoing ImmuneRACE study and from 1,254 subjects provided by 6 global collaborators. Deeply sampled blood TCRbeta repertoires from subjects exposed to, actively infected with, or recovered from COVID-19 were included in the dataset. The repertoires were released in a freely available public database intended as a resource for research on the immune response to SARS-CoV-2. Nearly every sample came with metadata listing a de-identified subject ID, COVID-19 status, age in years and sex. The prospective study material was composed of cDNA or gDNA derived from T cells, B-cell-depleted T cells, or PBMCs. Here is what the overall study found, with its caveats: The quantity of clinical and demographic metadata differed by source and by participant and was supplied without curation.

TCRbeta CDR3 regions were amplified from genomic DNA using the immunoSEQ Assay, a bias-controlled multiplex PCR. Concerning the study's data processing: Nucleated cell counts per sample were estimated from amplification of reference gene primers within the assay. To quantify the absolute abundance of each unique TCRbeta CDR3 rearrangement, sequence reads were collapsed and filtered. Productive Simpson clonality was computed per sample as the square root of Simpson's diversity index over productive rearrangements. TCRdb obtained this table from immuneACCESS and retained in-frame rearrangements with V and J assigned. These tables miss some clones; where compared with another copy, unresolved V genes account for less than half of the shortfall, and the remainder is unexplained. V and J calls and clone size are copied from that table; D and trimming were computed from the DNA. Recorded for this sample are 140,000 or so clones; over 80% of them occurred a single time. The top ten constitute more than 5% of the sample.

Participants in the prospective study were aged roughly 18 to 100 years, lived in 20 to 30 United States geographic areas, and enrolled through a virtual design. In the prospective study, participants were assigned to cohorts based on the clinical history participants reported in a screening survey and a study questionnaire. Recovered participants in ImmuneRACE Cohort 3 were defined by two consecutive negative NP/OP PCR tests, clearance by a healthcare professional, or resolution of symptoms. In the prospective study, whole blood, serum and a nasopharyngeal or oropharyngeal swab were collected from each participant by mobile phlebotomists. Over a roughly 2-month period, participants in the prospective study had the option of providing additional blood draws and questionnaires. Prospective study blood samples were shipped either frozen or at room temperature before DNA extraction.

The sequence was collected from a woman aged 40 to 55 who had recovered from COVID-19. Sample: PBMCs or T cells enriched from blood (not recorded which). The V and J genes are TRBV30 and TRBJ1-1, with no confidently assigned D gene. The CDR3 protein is CAWSEVVEAFF. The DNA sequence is TGTGCCTGGAGTGAAGTAGTCGAAGCTTTCTTT. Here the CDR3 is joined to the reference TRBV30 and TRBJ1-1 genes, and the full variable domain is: SQTIHQWPATLVQPVGSPLSLECTVEGTSNPNLYWYRQAAGRGLQLLFYSVGIGQISSEVPQNLSASRPQDRQFILSSKKLLLSDSGFYLCAWSEVVEAFFGQGTRLTVV.